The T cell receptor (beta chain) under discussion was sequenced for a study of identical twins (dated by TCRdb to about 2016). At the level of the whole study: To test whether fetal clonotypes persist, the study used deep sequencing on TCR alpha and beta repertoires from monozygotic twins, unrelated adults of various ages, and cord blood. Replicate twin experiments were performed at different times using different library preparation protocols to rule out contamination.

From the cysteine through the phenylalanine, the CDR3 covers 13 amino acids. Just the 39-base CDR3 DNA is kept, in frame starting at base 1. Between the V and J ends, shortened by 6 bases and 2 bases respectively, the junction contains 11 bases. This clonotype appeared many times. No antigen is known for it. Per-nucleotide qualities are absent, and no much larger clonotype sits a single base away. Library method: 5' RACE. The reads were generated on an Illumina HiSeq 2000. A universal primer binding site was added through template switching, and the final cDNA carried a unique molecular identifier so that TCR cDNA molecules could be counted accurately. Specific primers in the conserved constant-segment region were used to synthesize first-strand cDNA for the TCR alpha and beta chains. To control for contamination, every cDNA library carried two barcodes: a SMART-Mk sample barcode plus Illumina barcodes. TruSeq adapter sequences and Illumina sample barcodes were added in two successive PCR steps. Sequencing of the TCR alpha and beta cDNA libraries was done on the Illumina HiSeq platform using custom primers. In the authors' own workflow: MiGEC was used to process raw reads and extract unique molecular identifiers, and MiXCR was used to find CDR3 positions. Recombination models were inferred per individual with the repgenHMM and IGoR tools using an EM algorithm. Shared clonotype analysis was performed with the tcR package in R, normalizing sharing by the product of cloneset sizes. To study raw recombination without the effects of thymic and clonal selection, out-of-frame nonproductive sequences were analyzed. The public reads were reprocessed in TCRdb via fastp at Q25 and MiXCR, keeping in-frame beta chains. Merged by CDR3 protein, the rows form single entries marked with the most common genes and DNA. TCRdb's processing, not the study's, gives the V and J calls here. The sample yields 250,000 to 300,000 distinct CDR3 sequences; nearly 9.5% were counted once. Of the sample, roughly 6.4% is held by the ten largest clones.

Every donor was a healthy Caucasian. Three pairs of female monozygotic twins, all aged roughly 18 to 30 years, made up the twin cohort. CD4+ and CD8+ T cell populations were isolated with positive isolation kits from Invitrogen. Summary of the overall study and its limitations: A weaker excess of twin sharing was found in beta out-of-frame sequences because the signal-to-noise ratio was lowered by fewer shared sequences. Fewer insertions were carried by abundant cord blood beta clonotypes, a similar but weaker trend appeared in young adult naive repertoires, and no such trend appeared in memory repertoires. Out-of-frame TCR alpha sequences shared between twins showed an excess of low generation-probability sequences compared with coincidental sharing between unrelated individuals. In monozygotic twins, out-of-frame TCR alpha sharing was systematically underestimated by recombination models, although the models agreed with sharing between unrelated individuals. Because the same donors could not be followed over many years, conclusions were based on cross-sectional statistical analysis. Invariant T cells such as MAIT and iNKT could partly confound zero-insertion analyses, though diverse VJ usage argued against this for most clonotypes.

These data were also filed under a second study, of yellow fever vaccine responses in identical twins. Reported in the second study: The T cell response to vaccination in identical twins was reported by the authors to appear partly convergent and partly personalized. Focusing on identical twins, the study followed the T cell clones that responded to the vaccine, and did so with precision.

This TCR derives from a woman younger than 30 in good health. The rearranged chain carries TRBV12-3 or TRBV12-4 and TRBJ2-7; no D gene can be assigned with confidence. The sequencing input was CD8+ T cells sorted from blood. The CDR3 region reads CASRNRLAYEQYF. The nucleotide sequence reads TGTGCCAGCAGGAATAGGTTGGCCTACGAGCAGTACTTC.